The 18 T cell receptor beta chains below come from one sample, sequenced in a study of cytomegalovirus exposure and HLA in healthy donors listed by TCRdb under 2017. Libraries were made using the immunoSEQ multiplex PCR assay. For the multiplex PCR, a mixture combining 60 forward primers for TCR Vbeta segments and 13 reverse primers for TCR Jbeta segments was used. In TCRdb, the immuneACCESS table is reduced to in-frame sequences with V and J assigned. These tables do not hold every clone; where another copy was compared, an unresolved V gene accounts for under half, and the others remain unexplained. This sample gives roughly 120,000 clones in total; approximately 80% of them show up just once. Around 0.92% of the sample is taken by the ten largest. The sample comprised PBMCs. All receptors come from a human donor in good health.

V and J are TRBV10-3 and TRBJ1-1, with TRBD1 matching over 10 bases. There are 17 residues in the CDR3. Trimming at V came to 0 bases and at J to 0 bases, leaving 4 bases not matched to a gene. CDR1 is ENHRY, CDR2 SYGVKD, per germline. DNA of the CDR3: TGTGCCATCAGTGAGTCGGGACAGGGGTATATGAACACTGAAGCTTTCTTT. Translated: CAISESGQGYMNTEAFF.

The chain combines TRBV19 with TRBJ1-1; D gene uncertain. CDR3 length equals 14 residues. Trimming cost V 0 bases and J 0 bases, with 5 bases left between them. Germline values: CDR1 LNHDA, CDR2 SQIVND (reference sequence). CDR3 coding DNA: TGTGCCAGTAGTATAGAGGGCATGAACACTGAAGCTTTCTTT. It encodes CASSIEGMNTEAFF.

The count of this clone is one. The genes are TRBV28 and TRBJ2-7; 8 bases align to TRBD1. CDR1 and CDR2 (germline): MDHEN, SYDVKM. Trimming took 6 bases from V and 3 from J; bases not matched to a gene: 7. This CDR3 has 14 amino acids. CDR3 in amino acids: CASSPTGAVYEQYF. CDR3 DNA: TGTGCCAGCAGCCCGACAGGGGCGGTCTACGAGCAGTACTTC.

This chain uses TRBV7-8 with TRBJ2-5; 8 bases fit TRBD1. The CDR3 spans 15 residues. The V and J ends lost 3 bases and 5 bases, in that order; junction bases with no gene match: 8. Looked up from germline, CDR1 is SGHVS and CDR2 is FQNEAQ. The CDR3 sequence: CASSFWGDRMETQYF. CDR3 DNA sequence: TGTGCCAGCAGCTTTTGGGGGGACAGGATGGAGACCCAGTACTTC.

The V gene is TRBV19, the J gene TRBJ1-5, with 8 bases fitting TRBD1. Germline V lookup: CDR1 LNHDA, CDR2 SQIVND (reference sequence). This CDR3 has 15 amino acids. Trimming at V came to 2 bases and at J to 1 base, leaving 1 base not matched to a gene. The CDR3 sequence: CASSIQGASNQPQHF. The CDR3 DNA follows: TGTGCCAGTAGTATACAGGGGGCAAGCAATCAGCCCCAGCATTTT.

The table lists this clone with a count of one. This chain joins TRBV5-1 and TRBJ2-5; 7 bases align to TRBD1. The CDR3 extends over 13 amino acids. CDR1 SGHRS and CDR2 YFSETQ come from the germline V gene. V trimming: 6 bases; J trimming: 3 bases; junction bases outside the gene matches: 5. CDR3 sequence (DNA): TGCGCCAGCACCATTGGGACAGAAGAGACCCAGTACTTC. Its translation is CASTIGTEETQYF.

The chain has TRBV19 and TRBJ2-3, with D possibly being TRBD2 (5 bases). CDR3 length: 16 amino acids. Germline V lookup: CDR1 LNHDA, CDR2 SQIVND (reference sequence). V was trimmed by 3 bases and J by 0 bases, leaving 13 bases between them. The CDR3 reads CASSMPGGPSTDTQYF. CDR3 nucleotide sequence: TGTGCCAGTAGTATGCCTGGAGGACCTAGCACAGATACGCAGTATTTT.

The chain employs TRBV7-2 and TRBJ1-2; D not resolved. V lost 4 bases, J lost 3 bases, and 9 bases lay in between. CDR1 and CDR2 (germline): SGHTA, FQGNSA. This CDR3 contains 13 residues. Written as DNA, the CDR3 is TGTGCCAGCAGCTCCCGAGGTTACTATGGCTACACCTTC. This sequence encodes CASSSRGYYGYTF.

The rearrangement links TRBV18 to TRBJ2-1; 9 bases line up with TRBD1. There are 18 residues in the CDR3. The trim removed 1 base at V and 6 bases at J, leaving 13 bases unmatched. Germline values: CDR1 KGHSH, CDR2 LQKENI. This chain's CDR3 is CASSPRTGVPTQGNEQFF. The CDR3 bases are TGTGCCAGCTCACCACGGACAGGGGTCCCCACCCAGGGCAATGAGCAGTTCTTC.

V usage is TRBV27 and J usage is TRBJ2-5, with 11 bases that match TRBD2. Germline CDR1 MNHEY, CDR2 SMNVEV (reference sequence). CDR3 length: 15 amino acids. With 8 bases clipped from V and 1 base from J, the junction kept 6 bases outside the gene matches. In DNA form, the CDR3 reads TGTGCCAGCCGACTAGCGGGGCCGATCCAAGAGACCCAGTACTTC. This gives the protein CASRLAGPIQETQYF.

The rearrangement links TRBV19 to TRBJ1-5, with unresolved D. Deletions cut 7 bases from V and 9 bases from J, with 13 bases between. The germline V gene has CDR1 LNHDA and CDR2 SQIVND (reference sequence). The CDR3 covers 12 residues. The CDR3 here is CASTSTAGPQHF. Written as DNA, the CDR3 is TGTGCCAGTACCTCTACGGCGGGGCCCCAGCATTTT.

The chain links TRBV7-9 to TRBJ1-1, with 7 positions matching TRBD1. There are 17 residues in the CDR3. V shed 1 base and J 3 bases; nucleotides not matched to a gene: 11. CDR1 and CDR2 from the germline V gene are SEHNR and FQNEAQ (reference sequence). The chain's CDR3 is CASSLDIGGQGDTEAFF. The CDR3 bases are TGTGCCAGCAGCTTAGATATAGGGGGCCAGGGGGACACTGAAGCTTTCTTT.

This clone was recorded only once. The CDR3 loop is CASSVGGGGADTQYF. The DNA for the CDR3 is TGTGCCAGCAGCGTAGGTGGCGGGGGGGCAGATACGCAGTATTTT. The chain links TRBV9 to TRBJ2-3, with 9 bases aligning to TRBD2. Trimming cost V 0 bases and J 4 bases; bases outside gene matches: 3. The germline V gene encodes CDR1 SGDLS and CDR2 YYNGEE. CDR3 length: 15 amino acids.

The V call is TRBV7-9, the J call TRBJ1-4, with D maybe TRBD1 (6 bases). CDR1 is SEHNR and CDR2 is FQNEAQ in the germline V gene (reference sequence). V was cut by 6 bases and J by 4 bases, with 15 bases left in between. The CDR3 is made up of 15 amino acids. The chain's CDR3 is CASSLNRAVNEKLFF. CDR3 sequence (DNA): TGTGCCAGCAGTTTAAACAGGGCGGTTAATGAAAAACTGTTTTTT.

The genes are TRBV7-2 and TRBJ1-2; D is unclear. The germline gives CDR1 SGHTA, CDR2 FQGNSA. The germline V and J ends were trimmed by 5 bases and 0 bases, with 7 bases remaining between them. The CDR3 sequence is 13 residues long. In DNA form, the CDR3 reads TGTGCCAGCAGCCCGGTACCTAACTATGGCTACACCTTC. Residues: CASSPVPNYGYTF.

The chain combines TRBV7-9 with TRBJ2-3, with 11 bases matching TRBD2. Trimming at V came to 0 bases and at J to 6 bases, leaving 5 bases not matched to a gene. The CDR3 runs 16 residues. Per the germline V gene, CDR1 is SEHNR and CDR2 is FQNEAQ (reference sequence). The chain's CDR3 is CASSLASGGDQDTQYF. In DNA, the CDR3 is TGTGCCAGCAGCTTAGCTAGCGGGGGGGACCAGGATACGCAGTATTTT.

J is TRBJ2-5 and V is TRBV6-1, with TRBD1 identical over 8 bases. Germline lookup yields CDR1 MNHNS and CDR2 SASEGT. CDR3 length equals 16 residues. Trimming took 2 bases from V and 1 from J; bases not matched to a gene: 6. CDR3 region: CASSEQRQGPQETQYF. CDR3 DNA sequence: TGTGCCAGCAGTGAACAGAGACAGGGGCCCCAAGAGACCCAGTACTTC.

V usage is TRBV19 and J usage is TRBJ1-2, with D perhaps matching TRBD1 (6 bases). V was clipped by 4 bases and J by 4 bases, with 19 bases between them. The germline gives CDR1 LNHDA, CDR2 SQIVND (reference sequence). This CDR3 is built from 16 residues. The CDR3 DNA reads as TGTGCCAGTAGTACAACACAGGGTTCGAGTAGCTATGGCTACACCTTC. It translates to CASSTTQGSSSYGYTF. Filled out from reference TRBV19 and TRBJ1-2, the complete variable domain reads DGGITQSPKYLFRKEGQNVTLSCEQNLNHDAMYWYRQDPGQGLRLIYYSQIVNDFQKGDIAEGYSVSREKKESFPLTVTSAQKNPTAFYLCASSTTQGSSSYGYTFGSGTRLTVV.